Below are 31 T cell receptor beta chains sequenced from a single sample in a study of shared clonotypes between healthy human individuals. Sequencing was performed with immunoSEQ multiplex PCR; in TCRdb, only in-frame clones are kept and a portion is missing. The repertoire holds about 2.4 million clones, with approximately 90% as singletons. The sample taken for sequencing was naive CD4+ T cells sorted from blood. The subset is: CD45RA+ positively selected. The receptors come from a man aged 18-30 years in good health.

This rearrangement joins TRBV6-6 to TRBJ1-2, with D tentatively TRBD1 (6 bases). This CDR3 has 14 residues. V lost 2 bases to trimming and J lost 7 bases, with 14 bases between them. Germline CDR1 is MNHNY and CDR2 is SVGAGI (reference sequence). DNA for the CDR3: TGTGCCAGCAGTTACCCAGGGGAGTATGGTGGCTACACCTTC. This sequence encodes CASSYPGEYGGYTF.

The rearrangement joins TRBV11-2 to TRBJ1-6, with a weak D call TRBD1 (5 bases). The germline CDR1 and CDR2 sequences are SGHAT and FQNNGV. V lost 5 bases to trimming and J lost 7 bases, with 15 bases between them. The CDR3 totals 15 residues. The CDR3 sequence is CASSNAGTVNSPLHF. The CDR3 DNA follows: TGTGCCAGCAGCAATGCCGGGACGGTAAATTCACCCCTCCACTTT. Filled out from reference TRBV11-2 and TRBJ1-6, the complete variable domain reads EAGVAQSPRYKIIEKRQSVAFWCNPISGHATLYWYQQILGQGPKLLIQFQNNGVVDDSQLPKDRFSAERLKGVDSTLKIQPAKLEDSAVYLCASSNAGTVNSPLHFGNGTRLTVT.

The rearrangement links TRBV20-1 to TRBJ2-7; D is perhaps TRBD1 (5 bases). This CDR3 comprises 11 residues. Germline V gene lookup returns CDR1 DFQATT and CDR2 SNEGSKA (reference sequence). V was trimmed by 5 bases and J by 6 bases, leaving 11 bases between them. The CDR3 DNA sequence: TGCAGTGCTGCAGGGTTAGTCGAGCAGTACTTC. Translation: CSAAGLVEQYF.

This rearrangement joins TRBV19 to TRBJ1-6; D gene ambiguous. Germline values: CDR1 LNHDA, CDR2 SQIVND (reference sequence). The V gene lost 2 bases and the J gene lost 6 bases, with 11 bases spanning the gap. The CDR3 extends over 15 amino acids. The CDR3 protein is CASSIPPVGNSPLHF. The CDR3 DNA sequence: TGTGCCAGTAGTATACCTCCAGTGGGTAATTCACCCCTCCACTTT.

The sample holds a few counts of this clone. V gene TRBV19 combines with J gene TRBJ1-4; no reliable D call. V was cut by 7 bases and J by 0 bases, with 6 bases left in between. Germline values: CDR1 LNHDA, CDR2 SQIVND (reference sequence). There are 13 residues in the CDR3. The CDR3 DNA reads TGTGCCAGTAAGGGCGCAACTAATGAAAAACTGTTTTTT. Its translation: CASKGATNEKLFF.

The V gene is TRBV6-1, the J gene TRBJ1-2; a possible D gene is TRBD1 (5 bases). Germline values: CDR1 MNHNS, CDR2 SASEGT. This CDR3 is 15 amino acids long. Between the trimmed V and J ends, which lost 8 bases and 4 bases, there was a span of 20 bases. The CDR3 protein is CASGGPGSWGYGYTF. The CDR3 bases are TGTGCCAGCGGGGGACCCGGGTCTTGGGGCTATGGCTACACCTTC.

The rearrangement uses TRBV19 and TRBJ2-1, with 7 bases that match TRBD2. The CDR3 totals 15 residues. CDR1 and CDR2 from the germline V gene are LNHDA and SQIVND (reference sequence). With V trimmed by 5 bases and J by 3 bases, 7 bases remained unmatched. CDR3 sequence: CASSQNGGNYNEQFF. The CDR3 DNA follows: TGTGCCAGTAGTCAAAACGGGGGGAACTACAATGAGCAGTTCTTC. Full variable domain (outside the CDR3, taken from reference TRBV19 and TRBJ2-1): DGGITQSPKYLFRKEGQNVTLSCEQNLNHDAMYWYRQDPGQGLRLIYYSQIVNDFQKGDIAEGYSVSREKKESFPLTVTSAQKNPTAFYLCASSQNGGNYNEQFFGPGTRLTVL.

The CDR3 DNA sequence: TGTGCCAGCAGGGGAAGGAGCTCCTACAATGAGCAGTTCTTC. Its translation: CASRGRSSYNEQFF. The chain is built from TRBV2 and TRBJ2-1; D not resolved. Per the germline V gene, CDR1 is SNHLY and CDR2 is FYNNEI. V lost 6 bases to trimming and J lost 0 bases, with 9 bases between them. The CDR3 loop spans 14 amino acids.

This chain connects TRBV19 to TRBJ1-1; D may be TRBD1 (6 bases). The CDR3 consists of 16 residues. Germline-derived CDR1 and CDR2 are LNHDA and SQIVND (reference sequence). V lost 9 bases and J 1 base, leaving 21 bases between the germline ends. The DNA for the CDR3 is TGTGCCAGCAGCCCAGGGGACCTTGGCCGGAACACTGAAGCTTTCTTT. Residues: CASSPGDLGRNTEAFF.

This clone has only a few counts. The genes are TRBV30 and TRBJ1-4, with D maybe TRBD1 (6 bases). V was shortened by 4 bases and J by 2 bases, with 8 bases between the two germline ends. The CDR3 consists of 13 residues. Germline V gives CDR1 GTSNPN, CDR2 SVGIG (reference sequence). Written as DNA, the CDR3 is TGTGCCTGGACCGGACAGACTAATGAAAAACTGTTTTTT. It is translated as CAWTGQTNEKLFF.

The rearrangement links TRBV19 to TRBJ2-3, with D hard to call. The ends were cut back, 5 bases at V and 0 bases at J, with 6 bases in the middle. Germline V CDR1 and CDR2: LNHDA, SQIVND (reference sequence). The CDR3 is made up of 13 amino acids. CDR3 in DNA: TGTGCCAGTAGTCCGTATAGCACAGATACGCAGTATTTT. It translates to CASSPYSTDTQYF. Variable domain in full (rest from reference TRBV19 and TRBJ2-3): DGGITQSPKYLFRKEGQNVTLSCEQNLNHDAMYWYRQDPGQGLRLIYYSQIVNDFQKGDIAEGYSVSREKKESFPLTVTSAQKNPTAFYLCASSPYSTDTQYFGPGTRLTVL.

The J gene is TRBJ2-7, the V gene TRBV11-2, with a weak D call TRBD2 (5 bases). The CDR3 sequence is 15 residues long. V was cut by 3 bases and J by 3 bases, with 15 bases left in between. CDR1 is SGHAT, CDR2 FQNNGV, per germline. The CDR3 DNA sequence: TGTGCCAGCAGCTTGTGGCATGCAGGAGGCTACGAGCAGTACTTC. Translation gives CASSLWHAGGYEQYF.

The chain couples TRBV14 to TRBJ2-3; TRBD1 aligns across 7 bases. Trimming at V came to 4 bases and at J to 6 bases, leaving 13 bases not matched to a gene. There are 16 residues in the CDR3. In germline, CDR1 is SGHDN, CDR2 FVKESK. The CDR3 loop reads CASSLPSRGTRDTQYF. The CDR3 region has the DNA TGTGCCAGCAGCCTACCGAGCAGGGGGACACGGGATACGCAGTATTTT.

The chain employs TRBV5-1 and TRBJ2-6; D may correspond to TRBD1 or TRBD2 (5 bases each). Germline V gene sequence: CDR1 SGHRS, CDR2 YFSETQ. The germline V and J ends were trimmed by 7 bases and 1 base, with 12 bases remaining between them. The CDR3 runs 15 residues. The CDR3 sequence: CASAVGESGANVLTF. The DNA of the CDR3 is TGCGCCAGCGCCGTAGGGGAGTCTGGGGCCAACGTCCTGACTTTC.

The DNA of the CDR3 is TGTGCCAGCAGCTTATCCGGTGAACAGTACTTC. Protein product: CASSLSGEQYF. This chain links TRBV7-6 with TRBJ2-7; D unclear. The length of the CDR3 is 11 residues. V was shortened by 2 bases and J by 10 bases, with 9 bases between the two germline ends. Germline assignment: CDR1 SGHVS and CDR2 FNYEAQ.

This chain joins TRBV7-9 and TRBJ2-3; 11 bases are shared with TRBD2. V shed 3 bases, J shed 2 bases, and the junction held 7 bases outside the gene matches. This CDR3 has 17 residues. In germline, CDR1 is SEHNR, CDR2 FQNEAQ (reference sequence). CDR3 in amino acids: CASSFRSGGGYTDTQYF. In nucleotides, the CDR3 is TGTGCCAGCAGCTTTCGTAGCGGGGGGGGCTACACAGATACGCAGTATTTT. The full variable domain, its missing parts supplied by reference TRBV7-9 and TRBJ2-3, is DTGVSQNPRHKITKRGQNVTFRCDPISEHNRLYWYRQTLGQGPEFLTYFQNEAQLEKSRLLSDRFSAERPKGSFSTLEIQRTEQGDSAMYLCASSFRSGGGYTDTQYFGPGTRLTVL.

CDR3 residues: CASSQDAGTAYSGANVLTF. In DNA form, the CDR3 reads TGCGCCAGCAGCCAAGACGCCGGGACGGCATACTCTGGGGCCAACGTCCTGACTTTC. The V gene is TRBV4-1, the J gene TRBJ2-6; D possibly matches TRBD1 or TRBD2 (5 bases each). The CDR3 has 19 amino acids. Germline V gives CDR1 MGHRA, CDR2 YSYEKL. V was cut by 0 bases and J by 0 bases, with 15 bases left in between.

The gene calls are TRBV5-1 and TRBJ1-1, with a possible D match to TRBD1 (6 bases). V was clipped by 4 bases and J by 3 bases, with 13 bases between them. CDR3 size: 14 residues. The germline V gene has CDR1 SGHRS and CDR2 YFSETQ. The CDR3, as DNA: TGCGCCAGCAGCCCAGTGGGGGGGCACACTGAAGCTTTCTTT. This encodes CASSPVGGHTEAFF.

About this clone: Distinct nucleotide sequences in the sample also encode this CDR3. The rearrangement links TRBV5-1 to TRBJ1-1, with a weak D call TRBD1 (5 bases). Germline loops: CDR1 SGHRS, CDR2 YFSETQ. The ends were cut back, 3 bases at V and 2 bases at J, with 11 bases in the middle. The CDR3 extends over 14 amino acids. CDR3 loop: CASSSAGGNTEAFF. DNA for the CDR3: TGCGCCAGCAGCTCGGCCGGGGGAAACACTGAAGCTTTCTTT.

This rearrangement joins TRBV19 to TRBJ1-6; the match to TRBD1 covers 7 bases. The CDR3 sequence is 15 residues long. The J segment lost 3 bases and the V segment lost 4 bases, leaving 3 bases of the junction unmatched. The germline CDR1 and CDR2 sequences are LNHDA and SQIVND (reference sequence). CDR3 sequence: CASSKGAGYNSPLHF. In DNA, the CDR3 is TGTGCCAGTAGTAAGGGGGCTGGCTATAATTCACCCCTCCACTTT.

This chain connects TRBV7-2 to TRBJ2-1; D may be TRBD2 (5 bases). V was cut by 5 bases and J by 7 bases, with 12 bases left in between. The CDR3 has 13 amino acids. Germline CDR1 and CDR2: SGHTA and FQGNSA. In DNA, the CDR3 is TGTGCCAGCAGCCCCGGGGTAGCGAATGAGCAGTTCTTC. Amino acids: CASSPGVANEQFF.

The gene calls are TRBV7-9 and TRBJ1-1, with TRBD1 matching over 8 bases. CDR1 is SEHNR and CDR2 is FQNEAQ in the germline V gene (reference sequence). The CDR3 spans 14 residues. J lost 7 bases, V lost 3 bases, and 7 bases had no gene match. Written as DNA, the CDR3 is TGTGCCAGCAGCTTCGGACAGGGAGTGGGTGAAGCTTTCTTT. Protein: CASSFGQGVGEAFF.

The chain links TRBV7-9 to TRBJ1-2; D call uncertain. This CDR3 spans 13 amino acids. Germline CDR1 and CDR2: SEHNR and FQNEAQ (reference sequence). V was clipped by 5 bases and J by 3 bases, with 10 bases between them. The CDR3 protein is CASSIGSDYGYTF. The CDR3 coding sequence is TGTGCCAGCAGCATCGGCAGCGACTATGGCTACACCTTC.

In regard to this clone: The sample has other DNA sequences that encode this CDR3 too. The chain has TRBV28 and TRBJ1-5; 9 nucleotides match TRBD1. The CDR3 is made up of 14 amino acids. Trimming removed 5 bases from V and 7 bases from J; junction bases left unmatched: 6. Germline lookup yields CDR1 MDHEN and CDR2 SYDVKM. The CDR3 protein is CASSLDRGDQPQHF. CDR3 nucleotide sequence: TGTGCCAGCAGTCTTGACAGGGGGGACCAGCCCCAGCATTTT.

The chain employs TRBV10-3 and TRBJ1-2; possible D gene TRBD1, 6 bases. Trimming left V 4 bases short and J 13 bases short, with 19 bases between. The germline gives CDR1 ENHRY, CDR2 SYGVKD. The CDR3 consists of 13 residues. CDR3: CAISGTGLEGGTF. CDR3 in DNA: TGTGCCATCAGTGGGACCGGTTTAGAGGGGGGCACCTTC.

Only a few counts were recorded for this clone. The J gene is TRBJ2-2, the V gene TRBV5-1; tentative D call: TRBD1 (6 bases). The CDR3 consists of 15 residues. V lost 0 bases and J 0 bases, leaving 6 bases between the germline ends. The germline V gene encodes CDR1 SGHRS and CDR2 YFSETQ. The CDR3 loop is CASSLDRANTGELFF. The DNA for the CDR3 is TGCGCCAGCAGCTTGGACAGGGCGAACACCGGGGAGCTGTTTTTT.

This clone has a single count. The CDR3, as DNA: TGTGCCAGCAGTTTATCGGGACAGGGGCATGCCGAGCAGTACTTC. Amino acids: CASSLSGQGHAEQYF. The gene calls are TRBV27 and TRBJ2-7; 10 bases align to TRBD1. From germline, CDR1 is MNHEY and CDR2 SMNVEV (reference sequence). Trimming removed 0 bases from V and 6 bases from J; junction bases left unmatched: 5. The CDR3 has 15 amino acids.

The V and J genes are TRBV19 and TRBJ1-1, with 7 bases aligning to TRBD1. V lost 5 bases to trimming and J lost 1 base; unmatched junction nucleotides: 10. Germline V CDR1 and CDR2: LNHDA, SQIVND (reference sequence). This CDR3 contains 16 residues. CDR3 residues: CASSVGGGTENTEAFF. In DNA form, the CDR3 reads TGTGCCAGTAGTGTCGGGGGGGGGACAGAGAACACTGAAGCTTTCTTT. The complete variable domain, with remaining parts taken from reference TRBV19 and TRBJ1-1, reads DGGITQSPKYLFRKEGQNVTLSCEQNLNHDAMYWYRQDPGQGLRLIYYSQIVNDFQKGDIAEGYSVSREKKESFPLTVTSAQKNPTAFYLCASSVGGGTENTEAFFGQGTRLTVV.

J is TRBJ2-3 and V is TRBV27; D is possibly TRBD2 (6 bases). CDR1 is MNHEY, CDR2 SMNVEV, per germline (reference sequence). The CDR3 is made up of 14 amino acids. V was cut by 0 bases and J by 10 bases, with 14 bases left in between. CDR3 coding DNA: TGTGCCAGCAGTTTATCGGAGGGGCGGGGAGCGCAGTATTTT. The encoded protein is CASSLSEGRGAQYF.

This sequence joins TRBV27 and TRBJ2-6; 9 bases are a match to TRBD1. The CDR3 is 17 residues long. J gave up 0 bases and V 8 bases, and 8 bases lay outside the gene matches. Per germline, CDR1 MNHEY and CDR2 SMNVEV (reference sequence). CDR3 coding DNA: TGTGCCAGCGGTCCGACAGGGGGTACCTCTGGGGCCAACGTCCTGACTTTC. This gives the protein CASGPTGGTSGANVLTF.

This clone came up once. In DNA form, the CDR3 reads TGTGCCAGCAGCGTAGAATCCGGCCGTGGGGGCGGAAACACCATATATTTT. It yields the protein CASSVESGRGGGNTIYF. The V call is TRBV9, the J call TRBJ1-3; weak D call: TRBD1 (6 bases). Between the trimmed V and J ends, which lost 0 bases and 4 bases, there was a span of 17 bases. Germline V CDR1 and CDR2: SGDLS, YYNGEE. This CDR3 is 17 amino acids long.